One and the same sample provided the 29 T cell receptor beta chains below, sequenced in a study of graft-versus-host responses after intestinal transplantation. Clones were read by immunoSEQ multiplex PCR, and TCRdb kept only the in-frame ones, dropping some. The data show about 41,000 clones, with 95% seen just once and around 0.53% held by the top ten. Their target antigens are unknown. This material consisted of unstimulated CD8+ T cells sorted from spleen or lymph node cells, taken before transplant. These receptors came from a human donor who was the organ donor for an intestinal transplant.

This chain joins TRBV14 and TRBJ2-7, with D maybe TRBD2 (6 bases). CDR1 SGHDN and CDR2 FVKESK come from the germline V gene. Deletions cut 5 bases from V and 4 bases from J, with 12 bases between. There are 13 residues in the CDR3. DNA of the CDR3: TGTGCCAGCAGCTCCATGGGAGGTTACGAGCAGTACTTC. It specifies CASSSMGGYEQYF. Full variable domain (outside the CDR3, taken from reference TRBV14 and TRBJ2-7): EAGVTQFPSHSVIEKGQTVTLRCDPISGHDNLYWYRRVMGKEIKFLLHFVKESKQDESGMPNNRFLAERTGGTYSTLKVQPAELEDSGVYFCASSSMGGYEQYFGPGTRLTVT.

The chain couples TRBV7-2 to TRBJ2-3; the match to TRBD2 covers 10 bases. This CDR3 spans 19 amino acids. Germline assignment: CDR1 SGHTA and CDR2 FQGNSA. J lost 0 bases, V lost 1 base, and 10 bases had no gene match. The CDR3: CASSLEVLAGDTSTDTQYF. CDR3 DNA sequence: TGTGCCAGCAGCTTAGAGGTTCTAGCGGGGGACACCAGCACAGATACGCAGTATTTT.

This chain uses TRBV5-4 with TRBJ2-5, with TRBD2 identical over 7 bases. The CDR3 runs 19 residues. The germline CDR1 and CDR2 sequences are SGHNT and YYREEE (reference sequence). V shed 0 bases and J 1 base; nucleotides not matched to a gene: 15. The CDR3 DNA follows: TGTGCCAGCAGCTTGGTGGCGGGGGATTCATTGGGACTCCAAGAGACCCAGTACTTC. The encoded protein is CASSLVAGDSLGLQETQYF.

The chain employs TRBV7-2 and TRBJ2-1, with 9 bases aligning to TRBD2. J lost 8 bases, V lost 5 bases, and 13 bases had no gene match. The CDR3 consists of 16 residues. CDR1 and CDR2 from the germline V gene are SGHTA and FQGNSA. DNA for the CDR3: TGTGCCAGCAGCCCTCGGGGGAGCGGGGGGTACGATGAGCAGTTCTTC. Encoded protein: CASSPRGSGGYDEQFF.

The V call is TRBV10-2, the J call TRBJ1-6, with D perhaps TRBD1 (5 bases). The V and J ends lost 3 bases and 8 bases respectively, with 14 bases between them. This CDR3 comprises 15 residues. CDR1 and CDR2 (germline): WSHSY, SAAADI. The CDR3 is CASSEGQWGDSPLHF. The CDR3 nucleotides are TGCGCCAGCAGTGAAGGTCAGTGGGGGGATTCACCCCTCCACTTT.

This clone came up once. CDR3 loop: CASSDVPHQAYGYTF. The DNA for the CDR3 is TGCGCCAGCAGCGACGTGCCCCACCAAGCCTATGGCTACACCTTC. The V call is TRBV5-1, the J call TRBJ1-2; no clear D gene. Germline V lookup: CDR1 SGHRS, CDR2 YFSETQ. The V end lost 4 bases, the J end lost 4 bases, and 17 bases lay between the germline ends. The CDR3 is made up of 15 amino acids. Full variable domain (remainder filled in from reference TRBV5-1 and TRBJ1-2): KAGVTQTPRYLIKTRGQQVTLSCSPISGHRSVSWYQQTPGQGLQFLFEYFSETQRNKGNFPGRFSGRQFSNSRSEMNVSTLELGDSALYLCASSDVPHQAYGYTFGSGTRLTVV.

The chain links TRBV7-6 to TRBJ1-4; 11 bases map to TRBD1. CDR1 SGHVS and CDR2 FNYEAQ come from the germline V gene. V dropped 5 bases and J dropped 5; count of bases not matched to a gene: 13. The CDR3 runs to 18 residues. The CDR3 nucleotides are TGTGCCAGCAGCGGGGGACAGGGGGACGGGCGGCCAAATGAAAAACTGTTTTTT. It encodes CASSGGQGDGRPNEKLFF.

This chain links TRBV7-8 with TRBJ1-2; D uncertain. V was clipped by 6 bases and J by 8 bases, with 22 bases between them. Germline CDR1 is SGHVS and CDR2 is FQNEAQ. The CDR3 loop spans 15 amino acids. The CDR3 coding sequence is TGTGCCAGCAGTGATACGGCTGGGCGAAATGGAGGCTACACCTTC. Translated, it gives CASSDTAGRNGGYTF.

V gene TRBV11-2 combines with J gene TRBJ2-7; 7 bases are a match to TRBD1. CDR3 length equals 15 residues. The germline CDR1 and CDR2 sequences are SGHAT and FQNNGV. The V and J ends lost 4 bases and 4 bases, in that order; junction bases with no gene match: 10. CDR3 in DNA: TGTGCCAGCAGCTCCTCCAGGGGGATAGGGTACGAGCAGTACTTC. As protein: CASSSSRGIGYEQYF.

This rearrangement joins TRBV7-9 to TRBJ2-5; TRBD2 matches at 8 bases. CDR3 length equals 15 residues. V trimming: 5 bases; J trimming: 5 bases; junction bases outside the gene matches: 10. Per germline, CDR1 SEHNR and CDR2 FQNEAQ (reference sequence). CDR3 sequence (DNA): TGTGCCAGCAGCGACTACGGGGGGGCCGGGGAGACCCAGTACTTC. This codes for CASSDYGGAGETQYF.

The rearrangement joins TRBV2 to TRBJ1-2; D gene ambiguous. CDR3 length equals 14 residues. Germline loops: CDR1 SNHLY, CDR2 FYNNEI. The V gene lost 6 bases and the J gene lost 8 bases, with 19 bases spanning the gap. The CDR3 nucleotides read TGTGCCAGCAGGTGGGAGGCCGCCTTAGAGGGCTACACCTTC. It yields the protein CASRWEAALEGYTF.

This rearrangement joins TRBV6-6 to TRBJ1-1, with unresolved D. Per the germline V gene, CDR1 is MNHNY and CDR2 is SVGAGI (reference sequence). CDR3 length: 13 residues. V lost 2 bases to trimming and J lost 3 bases, with 7 bases between them. The CDR3 bases are TGTGCCAGCAGTTACGTTCCGGACACTGAAGCTTTCTTT. This encodes CASSYVPDTEAFF.

J is TRBJ2-2 and V is TRBV12-1. TRBV12-1 is assigned pseudogene status. The CDR3 runs 13 residues. The DNA for the CDR3 is TGTGCCAGCAGCTTTGCGCAAGGCGGGGAGCTGTTTTTT. Its protein product is CASSFAQGGELFF.

This sequence joins TRBV25-1 and TRBJ1-4; 7 nucleotides match TRBD1. This CDR3 region has 16 residues. The ends lost 3 bases at V and 8 bases at J; junction bases unmatched: 12. The V gene's germline CDR1 is MGHDK and CDR2 SYGVNS. CDR3: CASSDPPGQVDEKLFF. For the CDR3, the DNA is TGTGCCAGCAGTGATCCCCCTGGACAGGTTGACGAAAAACTGTTTTTT.

The rearrangement joins TRBV4-3 to TRBJ2-2; either TRBD1 or TRBD2 may fit D (5 bases each). Trimming stripped 0 bases from V and 8 bases from J, with 19 bases between. Germline CDR1 and CDR2: LGHNA and YSLEER. This CDR3 comprises 17 residues. In DNA, the CDR3 is TGCGCCAGCAGCCAAGATCGAAAGGGTCTGGGGACGGGGGAGCTGTTTTTT. Its translation is CASSQDRKGLGTGELFF.

In this sample, this clone turned up once. The chain employs TRBV7-6 and TRBJ2-7; 7 bases align to TRBD1. The CDR3 is 14 amino acids. Germline V lookup: CDR1 SGHVS, CDR2 FNYEAQ. Germline trimming cut 5 bases from V and 2 bases from J; bases unmatched to any gene: 6. The CDR3 region is CASSPLTGTYEQYF. The DNA of the CDR3 is TGTGCCAGCAGCCCACTGACAGGGACCTACGAGCAGTACTTC.

A note on this clone: Other DNA sequences in the same sample also yield this CDR3. The V and J genes are TRBV4-3 and TRBJ2-3; the D gene could be TRBD1 or TRBD2 (6 bases each). Between the trimmed V and J ends, which lost 0 bases and 2 bases, there was a span of 12 bases. The CDR3 has 16 amino acids. Germline CDR1 and CDR2: LGHNA and YSLEER. DNA for the CDR3: TGCGCCAGCAGCCAAGATAACGGGGGCCTCACAGATACGCAGTATTTT. It encodes CASSQDNGGLTDTQYF.

V usage is TRBV2 and J usage is TRBJ2-7; 8 nucleotides align to TRBD1. V lost 4 bases and J lost 5; bases outside the gene matches: 7. The germline CDR1 and CDR2 sequences are SNHLY and FYNNEI. The CDR3 extends over 14 amino acids. CDR3 in amino acids: CASSGYRTGHEQYF. DNA for the CDR3: TGTGCCAGCAGTGGATATAGGACAGGGCACGAGCAGTACTTC.

This rearrangement joins TRBV6-5 to TRBJ2-7, with D perhaps TRBD1 (6 bases). V dropped 7 bases and J dropped 3 bases, with 16 bases sitting between them. This CDR3 is 14 amino acids long. CDR1 MNHEY and CDR2 SVGAGI come from the germline V gene. As DNA, the CDR3 is TGTGCCAGCAACACAGGGAGCGGTCACTACGAGCAGTACTTC. This codes for CASNTGSGHYEQYF.

The J gene is TRBJ2-1, the V gene TRBV10-3; D is unclear. The CDR3 spans 16 residues. The ends were cut back, 0 bases at V and 0 bases at J, with 9 bases in the middle. Looked up from germline, CDR1 is ENHRY and CDR2 is SYGVKD. This CDR3 reads CAISESIAPSYNEQFF. CDR3 sequence (DNA): TGTGCCATCAGTGAGTCGATAGCCCCCTCCTACAATGAGCAGTTCTTC.

This clone appeared once. This chain links TRBV6-5 with TRBJ2-6; D may be TRBD1 (6 bases). The CDR3 is 15 residues long. The V gene lost 2 bases and the J gene lost 1 base, with 6 bases spanning the gap. The germline V gene encodes CDR1 MNHEY and CDR2 SVGAGI. The chain's CDR3 is CASSYGQSGANVLTF. In nucleotides, the CDR3 is TGTGCCAGCAGTTACGGACAGTCTGGGGCCAACGTCCTGACTTTC.

The V call is TRBV2, the J call TRBJ1-1; possibly TRBD1 for D (5 bases). Trimming cost V 7 bases and J 0 bases, with 12 bases left between them. Germline CDR1 SNHLY, CDR2 FYNNEI. The CDR3 is made up of 14 amino acids. The CDR3 DNA follows: TGTGCCAGCATCTCGACAGATATGAACACTGAAGCTTTCTTT. Translation gives CASISTDMNTEAFF.

The genes are TRBV5-4 and TRBJ2-3; weak D call: TRBD2 (5 bases). Trimming took 0 bases from V and 2 from J, leaving 10 bases between them. CDR3 length: 15 amino acids. In germline, CDR1 is SGHNT, CDR2 YYREEE (reference sequence). Here the CDR3 reads CASSLGGPHTDTQYF. For the CDR3, the DNA is TGTGCCAGCAGCTTGGGAGGGCCCCACACAGATACGCAGTATTTT.

The V gene is TRBV7-2, the J gene TRBJ2-7, with a possible D match to TRBD1 (6 bases). The germline CDR1 and CDR2 sequences are SGHTA and FQGNSA. CDR3 length: 13 residues. The V and J ends lost 2 bases and 5 bases respectively, with 10 bases between them. For the CDR3, the DNA is TGTGCCAGCAGCTTAATTGGGGGCAACGAGCAGTACTTC. Encoded protein: CASSLIGGNEQYF.

The V and J genes are TRBV19 and TRBJ1-2, with 8 bases that match TRBD1. The CDR3 has 15 amino acids. V was clipped by 5 bases and J by 8 bases; unmatched bases: 13. CDR1 is LNHDA and CDR2 is SQIVND in the germline V gene (reference sequence). The CDR3 DNA sequence: TGTGCCAGTAGTCCAGGACAGGGCTTTTGGAAAGGCTACACCTTC. Translated, it gives CASSPGQGFWKGYTF.

J is TRBJ1-2 and V is TRBV11-2; 9 bases match TRBD1. After removal of 0 bases from V and 1 base from J, the junction contained 6 bases not matched to a gene. CDR3 length equals 17 residues. Germline loops: CDR1 SGHAT, CDR2 FQNNGV. DNA of the CDR3: TGTGCCAGCAGCTTAGATAAGCCGGGACAGGGTAACTATGGCTACACCTTC. Protein product: CASSLDKPGQGNYGYTF.

This clone was detected once. The V and J genes are TRBV4-3 and TRBJ1-1; D remains ambiguous. V lost 0 bases and J 4 bases, leaving 6 bases between the germline ends. CDR3 length equals 13 residues. Germline values: CDR1 LGHNA, CDR2 YSLEER. The CDR3 sequence: CASSQDGVTEAFF. CDR3 nucleotides: TGCGCCAGCAGCCAAGATGGGGTCACTGAAGCTTTCTTT.

The chain joins TRBV21-1 to TRBJ2-3; the table names TRBD2, a call not compared with the DNA. TRBV21-1 is assigned pseudogene status. The CDR3 is 19 residues long. CDR3 DNA: TGTGCCAGCAGCTACGACGGGACTAGCGGGGGTGATGGCACAGATACGCAGTATTTT. It is translated as CASSYDGTSGGDGTDTQYF.

This clone was observed a single time. The chain is built from TRBV9 and TRBJ1-4; D may be TRBD1 (6 bases). The CDR3 is 15 residues long. V gave up 4 bases and J gave up 0 bases, with 10 bases separating them. Germline V gene sequence: CDR1 SGDLS, CDR2 YYNGEE. The CDR3 is CASSSSGATNEKLFF. CDR3 in DNA: TGTGCCAGCAGCAGCTCAGGGGCAACTAATGAAAAACTGTTTTTT. Together with reference TRBV9 and TRBJ1-4, the CDR3 gives the full variable domain: DSGVTQTPKHLITATGQRVTLRCSPRSGDLSVYWYQQSLDQGLQFLIQYYNGEERAKGNILERFSAQQFPDLHSELNLSSLELGDSALYFCASSSSGATNEKLFFGSGTQLSVL.